Listed here are 18 T cell receptor beta chains from one sample, sequenced in a study of technical replicates of blood from several donors. TCRdb's copy holds only in-frame clones and misses some; the assay was immunoSEQ multiplex PCR. Among fewer than 90,000 clones, 85% to 95% were seen once, and the ten largest hold more than 0.2%. The sequenced material came from T cells isolated from PBMCs. The receptors were sampled from a human donor in good health.

This chain connects TRBV28 to TRBJ1-1; the match to TRBD1 covers 7 bases. This CDR3 spans 16 amino acids. The V and J ends lost 1 base and 3 bases, in that order; junction bases with no gene match: 8. Germline loops: CDR1 MDHEN, CDR2 SYDVKM. The CDR3 sequence is CASSLSPDQGDTEAFF. The CDR3 nucleotides read TGTGCCAGCAGTTTATCCCCTGACCAGGGGGACACTGAAGCTTTCTTT.

The chain carries TRBV7-6 and TRBJ2-7; 9 positions agree with TRBD1. J was trimmed by 0 bases and V by 4 bases; bases with no gene match: 4. From germline, CDR1 is SGHVS and CDR2 FNYEAQ. The CDR3 has 15 residues. The DNA of the CDR3 is TGTGCCAGCAGCTCTGGGACAGGGAGCTCCTACGAGCAGTACTTC. As protein: CASSSGTGSSYEQYF. Supplemented by reference TRBV7-6 and TRBJ2-7, the full variable domain reads GAGVSQSPRYKVTKRGQDVALRCDPISGHVSLYWYRQALGQGPEFLTYFNYEAQQDKSGLPNDRFSAERPEGSISTLTIQRTEQRDSAMYRCASSSGTGSSYEQYFGPGTRLTVT.

The V gene is TRBV5-1, the J gene TRBJ2-5, with a weak D call TRBD1 (6 bases). The end of the DNA is better explained by TRBJ2-7, so the J call may be wrong. Germline V lookup: CDR1 SGHRS, CDR2 YFSETQ. CDR3 length: 13 residues. CDR3 in DNA: TGCGCCACTTCCCCAGGGGTAGATTACGAGCAGTACTTC. This codes for CATSPGVDYEQYF.

The chain links TRBV30 to TRBJ2-3; 13 positions match TRBD2. CDR3 length: 16 residues. V lost 2 bases and J lost 7; bases outside the gene matches: 9. The germline CDR1 and CDR2 sequences are GTSNPN and SVGIG (reference sequence). The CDR3 sequence: CAWSPGTSGVGNTQYF. DNA of the CDR3: TGTGCCTGGAGTCCCGGGACTAGCGGGGTTGGAAATACGCAGTATTTT.

The chain recombines TRBV19 with TRBJ2-7; 9 bases align to TRBD1. From germline, CDR1 is LNHDA and CDR2 SQIVND (reference sequence). The ends lost 5 bases at V and 0 bases at J; junction bases unmatched: 2. The CDR3 is made up of 14 amino acids. The CDR3 protein is CASSGTGSSYEQYF. The CDR3 bases are TGTGCCAGTAGTGGGACAGGGAGCTCCTACGAGCAGTACTTC.

In regard to this clone: Other DNA sequences within the sample encode an identical CDR3. This rearrangement joins TRBV6-4 to TRBJ2-1, with 9 bases lining up with TRBD2. The CDR3 has 15 amino acids. Germline V lookup: CDR1 MRHNA, CDR2 SNTAGT. V lost 0 bases, J lost 4 bases, and 1 base stayed unmatched. In nucleotides, the CDR3 is TGTGCCAGCAGTGACTCTGCGGGGGGGTACAATGAGCAGTTCTTC. Translated: CASSDSAGGYNEQFF.

This chain uses TRBV11-2 with TRBJ1-1, with D unresolved. The germline V gene encodes CDR1 SGHAT and CDR2 FQNNGV. V lost 1 base and J 6 bases, leaving 21 bases between the germline ends. The CDR3 totals 17 residues. The DNA for the CDR3 is TGTGCCAGCAGCTTAGCTTTCGCCGGGAGAAGAAACCCTGAAGCTTTCTTT. Protein: CASSLAFAGRRNPEAFF.

The chain employs TRBV27 and TRBJ2-1; weak D call: TRBD2 (5 bases). V shed 0 bases and J shed 6 bases, with 12 bases lying between them. Germline-derived CDR1 and CDR2 are MNHEY and SMNVEV (reference sequence). CDR3 length: 15 residues. The CDR3 loop is CASSLSHVASNEQFF. The CDR3 region has the DNA TGTGCCAGCAGTTTATCTCATGTAGCGTCCAATGAGCAGTTCTTC.

The rearrangement links TRBV5-1 to TRBJ1-1; D is perhaps TRBD1 (6 bases). This CDR3 is 16 amino acids long. The V gene's germline CDR1 is SGHRS and CDR2 YFSETQ. V shed 4 bases and J shed 1 base, with 17 bases lying between them. The CDR3 sequence is CASSLRPIQGNTEAFF. CDR3 sequence (DNA): TGCGCCAGCAGCCTAAGACCCATACAGGGGAACACTGAAGCTTTCTTT.

The rearrangement joins TRBV10-2 to TRBJ1-4; D may be TRBD1 (6 bases). This CDR3 has 19 residues. Germline V lookup: CDR1 WSHSY, CDR2 SAAADI. V was trimmed by 4 bases and J by 0 bases, leaving 21 bases between them. The CDR3 nucleotides read TGCGCCAGCAGTGGCGCCAGGGGAGAAAGCATTGCAACTAATGAAAAACTGTTTTTT. Protein: CASSGARGESIATNEKLFF.

The CDR3 coding sequence is TGTGCCAGTAGTATTCCCACGACAGGTCTACGATTTAGCAATCAGCCCCAGCATTTT. Its translation: CASSIPTTGLRFSNQPQHF. The genes are TRBV19 and TRBJ1-5; possible D gene TRBD1, 6 bases. Germline V gene lookup returns CDR1 LNHDA and CDR2 SQIVND (reference sequence). With 3 bases removed from V and 0 bases from J, the gap between germline ends came to 21 bases. This CDR3 is built from 19 residues.

The rearrangement joins TRBV2 to TRBJ2-5; D might be TRBD2 (6 bases). Per germline, CDR1 SNHLY and CDR2 FYNNEI. The CDR3 is made up of 13 amino acids. V was pared by 2 bases and J by 4 bases, with 8 bases between. CDR3 nucleotides: TGTGCCAGCAGTGAAATTAGCGGAGAGACCCAGTACTTC. The encoded protein is CASSEISGETQYF. Full variable domain (remainder filled in from reference TRBV2 and TRBJ2-5): EPEVTQTPSHQVTQMGQEVILRCVPISNHLYFYWYRQILGQKVEFLVSFYNNEISEKSEIFDDQFSVERPDGSNFTLKIRSTKLEDSAMYFCASSEISGETQYFGPGTRLLVL.

This chain connects TRBV5-1 to TRBJ2-7; D is perhaps TRBD2 (6 bases). Trimming cost V 1 base and J 6 bases, with 20 bases left between them. This CDR3 contains 16 residues. Germline CDR1 SGHRS, CDR2 YFSETQ. The CDR3 nucleotides read TGCGCCAGCAGCTTGAGTAGCGGAGGACCCAAGGGCGAGCAGTACTTC. Residues: CASSLSSGGPKGEQYF.

The rearrangement uses TRBV6-1 and TRBJ1-5; 7 nucleotides match TRBD1. CDR3 length: 13 residues. J gave up 6 bases and V 8 bases, and 7 bases lay outside the gene matches. Germline lookup yields CDR1 MNHNS and CDR2 SASEGT. The CDR3 loop reads CASGDSLGQPQHF. The CDR3 nucleotides read TGTGCCAGCGGGGACAGTCTGGGTCAGCCCCAGCATTTT.

The chain has TRBV29-1 and TRBJ2-5; D perhaps matches TRBD1 (6 bases). The CDR3 length is 12 residues. Germline V gene lookup returns CDR1 SQVTM and CDR2 ANQGSEA. Trimming removed 5 bases at V and 1 base at J, with 8 bases between. CDR3 sequence: CSVLGAQETQYF. The CDR3 DNA reads TGCAGCGTTTTGGGGGCCCAAGAGACCCAGTACTTC.

The chain recombines TRBV5-1 with TRBJ2-4; possibly TRBD1 for D (5 bases). Trimming cost V 6 bases and J 0 bases, with 13 bases left between them. The CDR3 length is 15 residues. Germline CDR1 reads SGHRS; CDR2 reads YFSETQ. The CDR3 DNA sequence: TGCGCCAGCACCCGACAGCCCCTAGCCAAAAACATTCAGTACTTC. Translation gives CASTRQPLAKNIQYF.

CDR3 DNA: TGTGCCAGCAGCTTAGAGGTACAGGCCACTGAAGCTTTCTTT. As protein: CASSLEVQATEAFF. This sequence joins TRBV7-9 and TRBJ1-1; a possible D gene is TRBD1 (5 bases). The CDR3 covers 14 residues. V shed 1 base and J shed 4 bases, with 10 bases lying between them. Germline CDR1 SEHNR, CDR2 FQNEAQ (reference sequence).

J is TRBJ1-5 and V is TRBV6-1; D not resolved. Germline V gene sequence: CDR1 MNHNS, CDR2 SASEGT. The CDR3 loop spans 13 amino acids. Trimming removed 2 bases at V and 3 bases at J, with 5 bases between. The CDR3 DNA reads as TGTGCCAGCAGTGAATCCTCCAATCAGCCCCAGCATTTT. Translation: CASSESSNQPQHF.